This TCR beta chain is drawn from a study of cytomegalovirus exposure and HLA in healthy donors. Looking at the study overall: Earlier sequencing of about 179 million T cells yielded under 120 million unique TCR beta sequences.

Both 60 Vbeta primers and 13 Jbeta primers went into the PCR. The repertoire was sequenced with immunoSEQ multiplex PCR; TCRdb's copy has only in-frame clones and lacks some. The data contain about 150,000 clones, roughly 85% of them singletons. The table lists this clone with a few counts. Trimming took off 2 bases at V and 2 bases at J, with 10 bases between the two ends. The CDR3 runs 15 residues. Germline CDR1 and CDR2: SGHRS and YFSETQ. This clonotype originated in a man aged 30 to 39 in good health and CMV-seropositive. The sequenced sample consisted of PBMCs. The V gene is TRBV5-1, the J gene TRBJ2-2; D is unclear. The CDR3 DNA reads TGCGCCAGCAGCTTTAGTCTGTTTAACACCGGGGAGCTGTTTTTT. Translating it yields CASSFSLFNTGELFF.